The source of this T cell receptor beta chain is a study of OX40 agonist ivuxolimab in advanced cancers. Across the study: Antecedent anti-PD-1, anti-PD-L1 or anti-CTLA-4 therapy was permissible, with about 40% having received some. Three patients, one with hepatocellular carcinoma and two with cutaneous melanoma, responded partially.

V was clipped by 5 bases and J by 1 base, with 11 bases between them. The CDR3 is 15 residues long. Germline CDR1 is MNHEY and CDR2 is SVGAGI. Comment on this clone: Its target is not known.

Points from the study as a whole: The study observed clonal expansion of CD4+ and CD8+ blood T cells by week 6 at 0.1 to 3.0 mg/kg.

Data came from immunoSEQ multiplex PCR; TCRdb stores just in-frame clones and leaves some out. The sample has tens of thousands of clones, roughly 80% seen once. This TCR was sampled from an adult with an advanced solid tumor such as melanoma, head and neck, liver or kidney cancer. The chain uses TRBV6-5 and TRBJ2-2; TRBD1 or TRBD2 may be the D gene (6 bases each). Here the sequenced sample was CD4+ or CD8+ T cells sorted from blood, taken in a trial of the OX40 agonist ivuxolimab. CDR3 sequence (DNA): TGTGCCAGCAGTCCTCGGGGGCGGAACACCGGGGAGCTGTTTTTT. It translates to CASSPRGRNTGELFF.